This T cell receptor (beta chain) was recovered during a study of monozygotic twins with inflammatory bowel disease. TCRdb re-called the 5' RACE reads, yielding one record per CDR3 amino acid sequence without DNA. The sample's table shows over 350,000 distinct CDR3 sequences. The CDR3 totals 17 residues. Looked up from germline, CDR1 is KGHDR and CDR2 is SFDVKD. The material sequenced was blood. This clonotype was obtained from a human donor with ulcerative colitis or Crohn's disease, or a healthy co-twin of an affected twin (not recorded which). This chain uses TRBV24-1 with TRBJ2-3; TCRdb designates TRBD1, a call that cannot be tested without DNA. CDR3 residues: CATSDFSGTGGIDTQYF.